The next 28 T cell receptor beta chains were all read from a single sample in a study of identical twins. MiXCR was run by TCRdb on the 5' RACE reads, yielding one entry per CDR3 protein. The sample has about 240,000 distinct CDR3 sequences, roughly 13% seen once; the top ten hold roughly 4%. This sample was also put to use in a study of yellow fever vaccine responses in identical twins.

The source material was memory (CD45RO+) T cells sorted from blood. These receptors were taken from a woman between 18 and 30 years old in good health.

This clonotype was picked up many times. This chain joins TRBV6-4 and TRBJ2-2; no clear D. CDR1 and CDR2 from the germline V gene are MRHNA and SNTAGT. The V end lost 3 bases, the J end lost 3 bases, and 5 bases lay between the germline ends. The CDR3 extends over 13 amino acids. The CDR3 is CASSDRDTGELFF. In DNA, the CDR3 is TGTGCCAGCAGTGATAGGGACACCGGGGAGCTGTTTTTT.

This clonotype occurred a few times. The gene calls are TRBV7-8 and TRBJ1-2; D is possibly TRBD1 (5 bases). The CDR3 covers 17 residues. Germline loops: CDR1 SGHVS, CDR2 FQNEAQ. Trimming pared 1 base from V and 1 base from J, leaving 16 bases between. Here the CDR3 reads CASSLGGGGFYNYGYTF. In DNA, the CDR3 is TGTGCCAGCAGCTTAGGTGGTGGGGGGTTTTATAACTATGGCTACACCTTC.

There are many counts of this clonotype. This CDR3 is CASSQARFLDYYGYTF. CDR3 bases: TGTGCCAGCAGCCAAGCCCGGTTCTTAGACTACTATGGCTACACCTTC. J is TRBJ1-2 and V is TRBV5-5, with D unclear. V was pared by 4 bases and J by 3 bases, with 19 bases between. CDR3 length: 16 residues. CDR1 and CDR2 (germline): SGHKS, YYEKEE (reference sequence).

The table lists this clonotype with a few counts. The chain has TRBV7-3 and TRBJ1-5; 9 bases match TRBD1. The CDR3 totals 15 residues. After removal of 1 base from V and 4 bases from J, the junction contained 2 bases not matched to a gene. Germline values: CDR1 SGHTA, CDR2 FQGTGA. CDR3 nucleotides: TGTGCCAGCAGCTTAAAGGACAGGGGAAATCAGCCCCAGCATTTT. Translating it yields CASSLKDRGNQPQHF.

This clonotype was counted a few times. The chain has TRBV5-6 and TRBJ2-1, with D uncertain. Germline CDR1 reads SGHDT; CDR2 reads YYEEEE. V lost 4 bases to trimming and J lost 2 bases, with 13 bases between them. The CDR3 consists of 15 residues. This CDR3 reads CASSPAHRPYNEQFF. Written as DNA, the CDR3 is TGTGCCAGCAGCCCCGCTCACAGACCCTACAATGAGCAGTTCTTC.

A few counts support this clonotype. Here the CDR3 DNA reads TGTGCCAGCAGCGCGTACACCGGGGAGCTGTTTTTT. It is translated as CASSAYTGELFF. The chain joins TRBV7-2 to TRBJ2-2; D is uncertain. Trimming pared 5 bases from V and 3 bases from J, leaving 4 bases between. The germline V gene encodes CDR1 SGHTA and CDR2 FQGNSA. The CDR3 spans 12 residues.

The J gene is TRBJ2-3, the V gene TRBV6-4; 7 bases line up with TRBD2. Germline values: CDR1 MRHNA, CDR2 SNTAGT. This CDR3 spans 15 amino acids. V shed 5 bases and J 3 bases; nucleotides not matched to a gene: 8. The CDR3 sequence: CASSPVVGGTDTQYF. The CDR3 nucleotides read TGTGCCAGCAGTCCGGTTGTGGGGGGGACAGATACGCAGTATTTT.

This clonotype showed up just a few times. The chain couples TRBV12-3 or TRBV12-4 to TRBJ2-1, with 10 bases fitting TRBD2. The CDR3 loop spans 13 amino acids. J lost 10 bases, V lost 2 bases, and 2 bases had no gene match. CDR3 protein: CASSLIAGGEQFF. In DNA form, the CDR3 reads TGTGCCAGCAGTTTAATAGCGGGAGGAGAGCAGTTCTTC.

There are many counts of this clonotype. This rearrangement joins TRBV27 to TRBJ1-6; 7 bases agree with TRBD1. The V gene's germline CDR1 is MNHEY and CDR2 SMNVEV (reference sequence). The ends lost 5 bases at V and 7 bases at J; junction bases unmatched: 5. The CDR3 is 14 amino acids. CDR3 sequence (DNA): TGTGCCAGCAGTAGGGACAGATTGAATTCACCCCTCCACTTT. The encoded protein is CASSRDRLNSPLHF.

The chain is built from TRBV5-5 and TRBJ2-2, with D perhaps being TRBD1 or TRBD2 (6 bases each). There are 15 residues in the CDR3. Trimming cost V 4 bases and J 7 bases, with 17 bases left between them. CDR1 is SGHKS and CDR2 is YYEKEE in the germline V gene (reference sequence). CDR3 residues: CASSPFEGGGGELFF. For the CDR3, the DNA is TGTGCCAGCAGCCCCTTTGAGGGGGGTGGCGGGGAGCTGTTTTTT.

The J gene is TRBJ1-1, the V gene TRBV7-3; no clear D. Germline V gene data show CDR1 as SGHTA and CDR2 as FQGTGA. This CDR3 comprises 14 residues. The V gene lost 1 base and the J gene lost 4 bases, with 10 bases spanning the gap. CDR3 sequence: CASSLMGWGTEAFF. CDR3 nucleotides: TGTGCCAGCAGCTTAATGGGTTGGGGCACTGAAGCTTTCTTT.

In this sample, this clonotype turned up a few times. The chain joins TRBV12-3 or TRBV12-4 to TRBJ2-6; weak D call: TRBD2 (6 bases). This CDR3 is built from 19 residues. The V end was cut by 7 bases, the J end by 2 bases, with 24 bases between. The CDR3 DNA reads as TGTGCCAGCATTACTCGCCGGGAGTCCGATGGGACTGGGGCCAACGTCCTGACTTTC. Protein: CASITRRESDGTGANVLTF.

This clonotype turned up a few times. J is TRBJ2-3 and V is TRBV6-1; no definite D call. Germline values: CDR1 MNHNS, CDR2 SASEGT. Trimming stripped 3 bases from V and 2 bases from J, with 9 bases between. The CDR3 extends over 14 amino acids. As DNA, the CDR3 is TGTGCCAGCAGTGAGGTGATTACCACAGATACGCAGTATTTT. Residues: CASSEVITTDTQYF.

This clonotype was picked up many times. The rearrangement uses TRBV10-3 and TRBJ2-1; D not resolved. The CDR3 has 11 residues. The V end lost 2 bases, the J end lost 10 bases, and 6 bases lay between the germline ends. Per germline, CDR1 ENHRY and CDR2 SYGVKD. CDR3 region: CAISEIGEQFF. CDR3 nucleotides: TGTGCCATCAGTGAGATCGGGGAGCAGTTCTTC.

CDR3 sequence (DNA): TGTGCCAGCAGCCGAGCCGGACGGATAGCCTTAGCCAAAAACATTCAGTACTTC. Translation gives CASSRAGRIALAKNIQYF. The chain couples TRBV5-6 to TRBJ2-4, with D hard to call. V was shortened by 4 bases and J by 0 bases, with 20 bases between the two germline ends. This CDR3 is 18 amino acids long. Germline CDR1 reads SGHDT; CDR2 reads YYEEEE.

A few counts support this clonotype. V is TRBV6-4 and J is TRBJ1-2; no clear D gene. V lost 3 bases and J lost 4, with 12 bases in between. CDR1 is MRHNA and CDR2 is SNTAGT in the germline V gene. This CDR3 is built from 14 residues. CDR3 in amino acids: CASSDEYGPYGYTF. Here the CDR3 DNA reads TGTGCCAGCAGTGATGAATACGGACCCTATGGCTACACCTTC.

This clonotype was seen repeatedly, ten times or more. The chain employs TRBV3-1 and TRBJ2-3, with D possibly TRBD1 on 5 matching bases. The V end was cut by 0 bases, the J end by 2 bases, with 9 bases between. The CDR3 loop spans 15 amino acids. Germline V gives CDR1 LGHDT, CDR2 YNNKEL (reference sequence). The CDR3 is CASSQEGRLTDTQYF. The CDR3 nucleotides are TGTGCCAGCAGCCAAGAGGGGCGGCTCACAGATACGCAGTATTTT.

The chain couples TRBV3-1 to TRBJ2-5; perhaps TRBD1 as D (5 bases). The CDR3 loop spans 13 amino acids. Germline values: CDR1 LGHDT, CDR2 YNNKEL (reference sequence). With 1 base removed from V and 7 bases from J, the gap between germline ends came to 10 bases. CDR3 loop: CASSQGGTGTQYF. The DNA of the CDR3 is TGTGCCAGCAGCCAAGGGGGTACAGGGACCCAGTACTTC.

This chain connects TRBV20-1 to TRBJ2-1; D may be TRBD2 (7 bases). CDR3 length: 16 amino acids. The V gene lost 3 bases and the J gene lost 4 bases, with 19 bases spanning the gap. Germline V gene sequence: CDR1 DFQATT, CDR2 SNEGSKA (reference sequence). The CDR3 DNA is TGCAGTGCTAGGAGGGGGGGTAGCGGTATATACAATGAGCAGTTCTTC. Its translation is CSARRGGSGIYNEQFF.

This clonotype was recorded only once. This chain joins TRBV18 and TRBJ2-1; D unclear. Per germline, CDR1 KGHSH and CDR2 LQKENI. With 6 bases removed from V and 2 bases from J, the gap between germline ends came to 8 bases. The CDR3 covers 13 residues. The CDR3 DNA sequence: TGTGCCAGCTCCCAGGTAACCTACAATGAGCAGTTCTTC. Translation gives CASSQVTYNEQFF.

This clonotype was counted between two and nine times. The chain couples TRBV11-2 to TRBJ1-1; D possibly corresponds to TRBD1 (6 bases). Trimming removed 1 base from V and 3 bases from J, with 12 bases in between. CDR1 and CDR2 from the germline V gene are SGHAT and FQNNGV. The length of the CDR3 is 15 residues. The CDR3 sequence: CASSLGWGRDTEAFF. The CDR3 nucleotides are TGTGCCAGCAGCTTAGGGTGGGGGCGGGACACTGAAGCTTTCTTT.

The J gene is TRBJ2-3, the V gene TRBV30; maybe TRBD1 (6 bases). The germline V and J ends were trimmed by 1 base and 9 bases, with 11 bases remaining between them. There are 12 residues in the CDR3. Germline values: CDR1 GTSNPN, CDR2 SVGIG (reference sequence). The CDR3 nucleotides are TGTGCCTGGAGTGCCCACAGGGAGACGCAGTATTTT. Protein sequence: CAWSAHRETQYF.

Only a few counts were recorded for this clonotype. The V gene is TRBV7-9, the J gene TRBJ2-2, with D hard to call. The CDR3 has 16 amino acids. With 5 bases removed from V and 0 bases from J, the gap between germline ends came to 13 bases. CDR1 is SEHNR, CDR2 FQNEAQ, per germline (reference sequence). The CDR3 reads CASSPPGRANTGELFF. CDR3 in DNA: TGTGCCAGCAGCCCCCCGGGTAGGGCGAACACCGGGGAGCTGTTTTTT.

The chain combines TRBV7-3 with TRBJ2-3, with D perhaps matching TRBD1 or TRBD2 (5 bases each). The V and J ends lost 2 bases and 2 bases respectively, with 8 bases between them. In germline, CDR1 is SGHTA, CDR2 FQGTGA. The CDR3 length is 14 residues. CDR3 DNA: TGTGCCAGCAGCTTACTCGGGACCACAGATACGCAGTATTTT. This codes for CASSLLGTTDTQYF.

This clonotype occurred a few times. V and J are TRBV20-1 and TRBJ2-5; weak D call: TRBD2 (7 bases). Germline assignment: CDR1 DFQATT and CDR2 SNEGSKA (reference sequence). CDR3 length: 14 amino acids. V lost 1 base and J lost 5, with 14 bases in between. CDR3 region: CSARVGGGRETQYF. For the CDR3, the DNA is TGCAGTGCTAGAGTTGGGGGGGGGCGGGAGACCCAGTACTTC.

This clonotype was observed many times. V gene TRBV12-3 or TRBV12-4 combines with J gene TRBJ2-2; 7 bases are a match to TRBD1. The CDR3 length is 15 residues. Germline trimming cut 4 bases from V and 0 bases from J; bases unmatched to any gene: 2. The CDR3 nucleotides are TGTGCCAGCAGTTCGCAGGGGGCGAACACCGGGGAGCTGTTTTTT. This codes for CASSSQGANTGELFF.

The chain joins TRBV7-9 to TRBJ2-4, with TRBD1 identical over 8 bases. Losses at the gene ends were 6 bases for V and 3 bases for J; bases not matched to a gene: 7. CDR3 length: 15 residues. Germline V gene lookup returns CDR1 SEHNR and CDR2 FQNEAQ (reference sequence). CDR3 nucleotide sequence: TGTGCCAGCAGAGGACAGGGATATGACAAAAACATTCAGTACTTC. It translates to CASRGQGYDKNIQYF.

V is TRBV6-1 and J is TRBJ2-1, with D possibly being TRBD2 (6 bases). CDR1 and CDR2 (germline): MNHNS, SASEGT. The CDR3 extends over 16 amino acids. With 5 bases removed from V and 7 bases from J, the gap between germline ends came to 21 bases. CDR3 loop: CASSRRDSRVWNEQFF. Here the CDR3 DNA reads TGTGCCAGCAGTCGCCGGGACTCACGGGTTTGGAATGAGCAGTTCTTC.